A single T cell receptor beta chain is shown here with its context. Its antigen is undetermined. TCRdb keeps only in-frame clones here, not all; method: immunoSEQ multiplex PCR. The sample lists about 580,000 clones; roughly 98% were seen once. These data are taken from a study of shared clonotypes between healthy human individuals. On the study more broadly: Contributing individuals were a couple of females and a few males aged 18 to 49. Study-wide points: Researchers sampled blood only, noting tissue repertoires likely differ.

Positively selected for CCR7, the CD45RO-negative cells used as naive CD8 cells excluded terminally differentiated effector memory CD45RA+ cells. The source material was naive CD8+ T cells sorted from blood. This receptor was obtained from a man aged 25 to 40 in good health.

The CDR3 is CASSSGDGVGETQYF. The CDR3 DNA is TGTGCCAGCAGCTCGGGGGATGGGGTAGGAGAGACCCAGTACTTC. The gene calls are TRBV7-9 and TRBJ2-5, with a weak D call TRBD2 (6 bases). CDR3 length: 15 residues. Germline lookup yields CDR1 SEHNR and CDR2 FQNEAQ (reference sequence). V dropped 4 bases and J dropped 4 bases, with 16 bases sitting between them.